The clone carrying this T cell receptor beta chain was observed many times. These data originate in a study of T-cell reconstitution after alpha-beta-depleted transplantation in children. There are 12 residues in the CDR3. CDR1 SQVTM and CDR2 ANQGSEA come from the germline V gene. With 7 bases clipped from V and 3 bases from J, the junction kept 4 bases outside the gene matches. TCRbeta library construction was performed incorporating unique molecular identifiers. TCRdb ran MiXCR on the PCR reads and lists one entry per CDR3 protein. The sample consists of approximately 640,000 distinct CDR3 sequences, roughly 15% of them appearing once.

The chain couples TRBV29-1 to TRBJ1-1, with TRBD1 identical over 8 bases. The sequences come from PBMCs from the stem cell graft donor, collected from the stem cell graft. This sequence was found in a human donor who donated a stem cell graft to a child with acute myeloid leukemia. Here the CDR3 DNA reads TGCAGCGGTGTGACAGGGGACACTGAAGCTTTCTTT. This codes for CSGVTGDTEAFF.